This T cell receptor (beta chain) is drawn from a study of shared clonotypes between healthy human individuals. Profiled with immunoSEQ multiplex PCR; TCRdb holds only in-frame clones, not every one. The top ten hold around 1.4% of the sample, which has over a million clones, roughly 70% seen once. The germline gives CDR1 ENHRY, CDR2 SYGVKD. This CDR3 is built from 14 residues. The trim removed 7 bases at V and 1 base at J, leaving 3 bases unmatched. The gene calls are TRBV10-3 and TRBJ2-3, with 9 bases aligning to TRBD2. The clonotype was recovered from a man younger than 35 in good health. The material sequenced was memory CD4+ T cells sorted from blood. Noted subset: CD45RA-negative fraction. This CDR3 is CAIMTSGGTDTQYF. The CDR3 DNA sequence: TGTGCCATCATGACTAGCGGTGGCACAGATACGCAGTATTTT.